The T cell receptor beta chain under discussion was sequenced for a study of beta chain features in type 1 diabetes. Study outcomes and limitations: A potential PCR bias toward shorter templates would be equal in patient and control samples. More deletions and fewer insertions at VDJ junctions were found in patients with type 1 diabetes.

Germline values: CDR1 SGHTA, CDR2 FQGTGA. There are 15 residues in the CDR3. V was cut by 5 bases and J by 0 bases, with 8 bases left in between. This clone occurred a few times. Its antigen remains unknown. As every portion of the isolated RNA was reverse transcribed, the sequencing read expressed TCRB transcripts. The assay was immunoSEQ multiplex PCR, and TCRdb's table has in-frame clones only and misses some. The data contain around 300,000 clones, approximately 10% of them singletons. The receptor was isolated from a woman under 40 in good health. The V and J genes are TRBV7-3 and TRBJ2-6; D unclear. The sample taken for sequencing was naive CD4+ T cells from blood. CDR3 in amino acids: CASSPQRSGANVLTF. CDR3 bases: TGTGCCAGCAGCCCCCAGCGCTCTGGGGCCAACGTCCTGACTTTC.